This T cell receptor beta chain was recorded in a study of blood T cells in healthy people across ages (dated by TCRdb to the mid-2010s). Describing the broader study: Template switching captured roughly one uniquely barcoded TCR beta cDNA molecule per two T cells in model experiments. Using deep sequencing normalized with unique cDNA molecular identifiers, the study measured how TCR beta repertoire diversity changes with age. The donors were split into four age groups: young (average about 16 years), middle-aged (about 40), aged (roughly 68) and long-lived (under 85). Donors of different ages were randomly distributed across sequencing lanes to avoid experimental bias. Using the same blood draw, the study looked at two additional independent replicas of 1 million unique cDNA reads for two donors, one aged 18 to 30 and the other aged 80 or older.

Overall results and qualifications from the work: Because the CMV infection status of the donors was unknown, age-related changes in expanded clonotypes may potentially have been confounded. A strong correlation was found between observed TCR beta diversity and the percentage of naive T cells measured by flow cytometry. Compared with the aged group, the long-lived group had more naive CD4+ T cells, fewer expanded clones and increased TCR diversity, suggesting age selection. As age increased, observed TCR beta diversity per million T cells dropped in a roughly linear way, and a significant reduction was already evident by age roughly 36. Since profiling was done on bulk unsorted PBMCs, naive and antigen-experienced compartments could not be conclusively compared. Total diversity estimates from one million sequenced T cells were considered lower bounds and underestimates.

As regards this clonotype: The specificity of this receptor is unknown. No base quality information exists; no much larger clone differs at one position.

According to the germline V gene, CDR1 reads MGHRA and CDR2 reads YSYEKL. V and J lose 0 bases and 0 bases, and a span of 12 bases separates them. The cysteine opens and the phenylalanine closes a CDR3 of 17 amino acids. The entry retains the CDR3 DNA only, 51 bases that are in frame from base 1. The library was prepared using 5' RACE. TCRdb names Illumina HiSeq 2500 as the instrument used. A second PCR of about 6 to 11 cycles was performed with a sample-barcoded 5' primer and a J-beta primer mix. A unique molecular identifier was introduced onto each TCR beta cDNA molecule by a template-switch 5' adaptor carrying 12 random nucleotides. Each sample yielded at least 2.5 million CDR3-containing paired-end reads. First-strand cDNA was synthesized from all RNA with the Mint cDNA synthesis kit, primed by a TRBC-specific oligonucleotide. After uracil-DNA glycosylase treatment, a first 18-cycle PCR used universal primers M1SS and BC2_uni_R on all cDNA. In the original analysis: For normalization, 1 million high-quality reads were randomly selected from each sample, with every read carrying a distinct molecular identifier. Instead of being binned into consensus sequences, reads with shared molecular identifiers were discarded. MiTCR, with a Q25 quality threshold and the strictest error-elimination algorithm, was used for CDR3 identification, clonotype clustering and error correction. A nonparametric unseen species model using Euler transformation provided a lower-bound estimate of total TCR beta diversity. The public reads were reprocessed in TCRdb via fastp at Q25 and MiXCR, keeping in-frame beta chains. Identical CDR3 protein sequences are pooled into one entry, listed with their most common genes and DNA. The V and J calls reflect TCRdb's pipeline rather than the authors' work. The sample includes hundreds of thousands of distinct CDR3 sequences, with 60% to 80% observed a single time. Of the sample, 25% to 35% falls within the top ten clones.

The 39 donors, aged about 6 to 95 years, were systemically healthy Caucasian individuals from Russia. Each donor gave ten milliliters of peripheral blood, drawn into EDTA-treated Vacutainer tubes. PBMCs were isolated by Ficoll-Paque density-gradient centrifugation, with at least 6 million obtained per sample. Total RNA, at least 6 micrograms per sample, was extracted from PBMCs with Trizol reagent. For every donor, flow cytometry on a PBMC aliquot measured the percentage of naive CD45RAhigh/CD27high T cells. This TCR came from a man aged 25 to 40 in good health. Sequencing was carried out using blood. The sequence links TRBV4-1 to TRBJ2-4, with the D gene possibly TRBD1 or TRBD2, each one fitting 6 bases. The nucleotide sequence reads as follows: TGCGCCAGCAGCCAAGAAGTAGGGGGGATAGCCAAAAACATTCAGTACTTC. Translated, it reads CASSQEVGGIAKNIQYF.